A single sample is the source of the 25 T cell receptor beta chains below, sequenced in a study of control samples from healthy donors and cancer patients. Sequencing was performed with immunoSEQ multiplex PCR; in TCRdb, only in-frame clones are kept and a portion is missing. The sample lists under 85,000 clones; 90% to 95% were seen once. The sequenced sample was blood. These receptors were collected from a woman in her thirties or forties in good health.

This sequence joins TRBV6-5 and TRBJ1-3, with D unclear. The germline CDR1 and CDR2 sequences are MNHEY and SVGAGI. The germline V and J ends were trimmed by 8 bases and 1 base, with 9 bases remaining between them. The CDR3 length is 13 residues. This CDR3 reads CASSYGSGNTIYF. The DNA of the CDR3 is TGTGCCAGCTCCTACGGATCTGGAAACACCATATATTTT.

This clone was detected only once. The CDR3 reads CASSWQVPEAFF. The CDR3 coding sequence is TGTGCCAGCAGCTGGCAGGTCCCTGAAGCTTTCTTT. This chain joins TRBV7-9 and TRBJ1-1, with D hard to call. CDR3 length: 12 amino acids. V was trimmed by 4 bases and J by 6 bases, leaving 9 bases between them. Germline lookup yields CDR1 SEHNR and CDR2 FQNEAQ (reference sequence).

The chain carries TRBV3-1 (or the pseudogene TRBV3-2) and TRBJ1-4; D gene ambiguous. The CDR3 length is 14 residues. Trimming pared 1 base from V and 7 bases from J, leaving 10 bases between. CDR1 and CDR2 (germline): LGHDT, YNNKEL (reference sequence). CDR3 protein: CASSQGGIGEKLFF. The CDR3 bases are TGTGCCAGCAGCCAAGGCGGGATTGGTGAAAAACTGTTTTTT.

V gene TRBV2 combines with J gene TRBJ2-5; 12 bases fit TRBD2. Germline CDR1 reads SNHLY; CDR2 reads FYNNEI. The V segment lost 4 bases and the J segment 2 bases; nucleotides outside the gene matches: 5. The CDR3 runs 16 residues. The CDR3 protein is CASSGLAGGEQETQYF. In nucleotides, the CDR3 is TGTGCCAGCAGTGGGCTAGCGGGGGGGGAACAAGAGACCCAGTACTTC.

The chain is built from TRBV13 and TRBJ2-2; perhaps TRBD2 as D (5 bases). Germline values: CDR1 PRHDT, CDR2 FYEKMQ (reference sequence). V was trimmed by 3 bases and J by 7 bases, leaving 12 bases between them. There are 14 residues in the CDR3. CDR3 amino acids: CASSFGRAGGELFF. DNA of the CDR3: TGTGCCAGCAGCTTTGGACGGGCGGGCGGGGAGCTGTTTTTT. Filled out from reference TRBV13 and TRBJ2-2, the complete variable domain reads AAGVIQSPRHLIKEKRETATLKCYPIPRHDTVYWYQQGPGQDPQFLISFYEKMQSDKGSIPDRFSAQQFSDYHSELNMSSLELGDSALYFCASSFGRAGGELFFGEGSRLTVL.

The genes are TRBV16 and TRBJ2-5, with no clear D. V lost 5 bases, J lost 5 bases, and 6 bases lay in between. The CDR3 is 11 residues long. Germline-derived CDR1 and CDR2 are KGHSY and FQNENV. CDR3 amino acids: CASSEAETQYF. CDR3 nucleotide sequence: TGTGCCAGCAGCGAGGCGGAGACCCAGTACTTC.

There are a few counts of this clone. V and J are TRBV6-5 and TRBJ1-2; 9 nucleotides align to TRBD1. J was trimmed by 3 bases and V by 0 bases; bases with no gene match: 2. This CDR3 is 15 amino acids long. Germline V gives CDR1 MNHEY, CDR2 SVGAGI. The chain's CDR3 is CASSYSGQGYYGYTF. Here the CDR3 DNA reads TGTGCCAGCAGTTACTCGGGACAGGGTTACTATGGCTACACCTTC.

In regard to this clone: Other DNA sequences in this specimen translate into the identical CDR3. The chain joins TRBV5-6 to TRBJ2-7; D gene uncertain. Per the germline V gene, CDR1 is SGHDT and CDR2 is YYEEEE. The CDR3 runs 12 residues. V was shortened by 0 bases and J by 4 bases, with 5 bases between the two germline ends. The CDR3 loop reads CASSLEKYEQYF. As DNA, the CDR3 is TGTGCCAGCAGCTTGGAAAAGTACGAGCAGTACTTC.

This rearrangement joins TRBV11-3 to TRBJ1-1; 7 nucleotides agree with TRBD1. Germline loops: CDR1 SGHNT, CDR2 YENEEA. The CDR3 has 14 amino acids. With 1 base clipped from V and 4 bases from J, the junction kept 3 bases outside the gene matches. The CDR3 DNA follows: TGTGCCAGCAGCTTAGGACAGGGCGGCACTGAAGCTTTCTTT. Residues: CASSLGQGGTEAFF.

This rearrangement joins TRBV11-2 to TRBJ2-1; D is undetermined. The CDR3 sequence is 16 residues long. The germline V gene has CDR1 SGHAT and CDR2 FQNNGV. V was pared by 0 bases and J by 4 bases, with 13 bases between. The CDR3 nucleotides read TGTGCCAGCAGCTTAGAAAGGGTAAAGGGTTACAATGAGCAGTTCTTC. Amino acid sequence: CASSLERVKGYNEQFF.

The V call is TRBV5-5, the J call TRBJ2-7; 7 nucleotides match TRBD2. This CDR3 comprises 14 residues. Germline-derived CDR1 and CDR2 are SGHKS and YYEKEE (reference sequence). Trimming at V came to 5 bases and at J to 2 bases, leaving 7 bases not matched to a gene. The CDR3 protein is CASSRPGTTYEQYF. The CDR3 coding sequence is TGTGCCAGCAGTCGACCCGGGACTACCTACGAGCAGTACTTC.

The J gene is TRBJ2-1, the V gene TRBV19; unclear D gene. CDR3 size: 14 residues. Trimming stripped 6 bases from V and 4 bases from J, with 13 bases between. CDR1 LNHDA and CDR2 SQIVND come from the germline V gene (reference sequence). The chain's CDR3 is CASSPRVDYNEQFF. CDR3 nucleotides: TGTGCCAGTAGCCCCCGTGTGGATTACAATGAGCAGTTCTTC.

The rearrangement links TRBV4-3 to TRBJ2-1; D possibly uses TRBD1 or TRBD2 (5 bases each). Trimming left V 6 bases short and J 7 bases short, with 19 bases between. This CDR3 spans 15 amino acids. Germline CDR1 reads LGHNA; CDR2 reads YSLEER. The CDR3: CASSHGANQGNEQFF. Written as DNA, the CDR3 is TGCGCCAGCAGTCACGGGGCAAATCAGGGTAATGAGCAGTTCTTC.

The V and J genes are TRBV24-1 and TRBJ2-5; weak D call: TRBD1 (5 bases). Trimming shortened V by 3 bases and J by 4 bases, and 17 bases separated the two germline ends. CDR3 length equals 16 residues. Germline-derived CDR1 and CDR2 are KGHDR and SFDVKD. The CDR3 region is CATSDPTGSLGETQYF. DNA of the CDR3: TGTGCCACCAGTGATCCCACAGGCTCCCTGGGAGAGACCCAGTACTTC.

The gene calls are TRBV5-6 and TRBJ2-5; TRBD2 is a possible D gene (6 bases). V lost 2 bases and J 1 base, leaving 12 bases between the germline ends. This CDR3 region has 15 residues. Germline V gene lookup returns CDR1 SGHDT and CDR2 YYEEEE. As DNA, the CDR3 is TGTGCCAGCAGCTTATGGCGGGGTAGCCAAGAGACCCAGTACTTC. This gives the protein CASSLWRGSQETQYF.

The rearrangement joins TRBV15 to TRBJ1-5; D remains ambiguous. Germline values: CDR1 LNHNV, CDR2 YYDKDF (reference sequence). Between the trimmed V and J ends, which lost 0 bases and 2 bases, there was a span of 8 bases. The CDR3 contains 15 residues. The CDR3 reads CATSRDRAGNQPQHF. Here the CDR3 DNA reads TGTGCCACCAGCAGAGACCGGGCGGGCAATCAGCCCCAGCATTTT.

The chain carries TRBV19 and TRBJ2-7; a weak D match, TRBD2 (6 bases). V was trimmed by 6 bases and J by 1 base, leaving 13 bases between them. This CDR3 is built from 14 residues. Germline V CDR1 and CDR2: LNHDA, SQIVND (reference sequence). The CDR3 DNA reads as TGTGCCAGTAGCAATAGGGGAGGTTCCTACGAGCAGTACTTC. This sequence encodes CASSNRGGSYEQYF. Using reference TRBV19 and TRBJ2-7 for the parts outside the CDR3, the full variable domain is DGGITQSPKYLFRKEGQNVTLSCEQNLNHDAMYWYRQDPGQGLRLIYYSQIVNDFQKGDIAEGYSVSREKKESFPLTVTSAQKNPTAFYLCASSNRGGSYEQYFGPGTRLTVT.

J is TRBJ1-4 and V is TRBV28; D remains ambiguous. Germline V CDR1 and CDR2: MDHEN, SYDVKM. V lost 6 bases and J 8 bases, leaving 7 bases between the germline ends. The CDR3 is 11 residues long. The CDR3 is CASSPREKLFF. DNA of the CDR3: TGTGCCAGCAGCCCTAGGGAAAAACTGTTTTTT. Drawing the rest from reference TRBV28 and TRBJ1-4, the complete variable domain is DVKVTQSSRYLVKRTGEKVFLECVQDMDHENMFWYRQDPGLGLRLIYFSYDVKMKEKGDIPEGYSVSREKKERFSLILESASTNQTSMYLCASSPREKLFFGSGTQLSVL.

The chain joins TRBV11-2 to TRBJ1-4, with 9 bases identical to TRBD1. The CDR3 length is 14 residues. With V trimmed by 5 bases and J by 8 bases, 6 bases remained unmatched. Germline V gene data show CDR1 as SGHAT and CDR2 as FQNNGV. The CDR3 sequence: CASSPGTGPEKLFF. The CDR3 DNA sequence: TGTGCCAGCAGCCCAGGGACAGGGCCCGAAAAACTGTTTTTT.

The chain links TRBV9 to TRBJ1-1; D remains unclear. Germline-derived CDR1 and CDR2 are SGDLS and YYNGEE. V was shortened by 2 bases and J by 1 base, with 6 bases between the two germline ends. The CDR3 has 13 residues. The CDR3 loop reads CASSVRGNTEAFF. CDR3 coding DNA: TGTGCCAGCAGCGTGCGGGGGAACACTGAAGCTTTCTTT.

The chain combines TRBV3-1 (or the pseudogene TRBV3-2) with TRBJ2-1; 12 bases map to TRBD2. This CDR3 comprises 16 residues. V shed 0 bases and J 8 bases; nucleotides not matched to a gene: 5. Germline-derived CDR1 and CDR2 are LGHDT and YNNKEL (reference sequence). This chain's CDR3 is CASSQEGASGRDEQFF. The DNA of the CDR3 is TGTGCCAGCAGCCAAGAAGGAGCTAGCGGGAGGGATGAGCAGTTCTTC.

The CDR3 sequence is CASSSGQGAGYGYTF. The CDR3 DNA reads as TGTGCCAGCAGCTCCGGACAGGGGGCAGGGTATGGCTACACCTTC. This chain joins TRBV13 and TRBJ1-2; 11 bases map to TRBD1. V trimming: 4 bases; J trimming: 5 bases; junction bases outside the gene matches: 6. The CDR3 covers 15 residues. Germline V gene data show CDR1 as PRHDT and CDR2 as FYEKMQ (reference sequence).

J is TRBJ2-5 and V is TRBV10-3; 9 nucleotides align to TRBD1. The V gene end was trimmed by 10 bases and the J gene end by 3 bases; junction bases not matched to a gene: 3. The CDR3 is 12 amino acids. The germline gives CDR1 ENHRY, CDR2 SYGVKD. The CDR3: CATGQGEETQYF. The CDR3 nucleotides read TGTGCCACGGGACAGGGTGAAGAGACCCAGTACTTC.

The chain recombines TRBV21-1 with TRBJ1-2; the tabulated D call, TRBD1, remains unverified against the DNA. TRBV21-1 is listed as a pseudogene. The CDR3 is made up of 14 amino acids. CDR3 DNA sequence: TGTGCCAGCAGCAACAGACAGTGCGACTATGGCTACACCTTC. It encodes CASSNRQCDYGYTF.

Here the CDR3 reads CASSLVPGKNTYEQYF. The CDR3, as DNA: TGTGCCAGCAGCTTAGTCCCGGGGAAGAACACCTACGAGCAGTACTTC. This chain links TRBV11-2 with TRBJ2-7; possibly TRBD2 for D (5 bases). V was trimmed by 1 base and J by 2 bases, leaving 15 bases between them. There are 16 residues in the CDR3. From germline, CDR1 is SGHAT and CDR2 FQNNGV.